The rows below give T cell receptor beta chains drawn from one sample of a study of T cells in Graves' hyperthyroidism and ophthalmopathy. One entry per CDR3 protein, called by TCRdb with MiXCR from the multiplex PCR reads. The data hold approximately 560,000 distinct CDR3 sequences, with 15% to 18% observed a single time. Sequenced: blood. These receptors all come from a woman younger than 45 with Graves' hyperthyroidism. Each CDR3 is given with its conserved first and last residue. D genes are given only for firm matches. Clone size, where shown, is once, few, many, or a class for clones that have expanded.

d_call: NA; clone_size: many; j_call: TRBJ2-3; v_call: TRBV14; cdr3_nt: TGTGCCAGCAGCCTTCACCTGCCGCCGGGGGATACGCAGTATTTT; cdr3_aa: CASSLHLPPGDTQYF
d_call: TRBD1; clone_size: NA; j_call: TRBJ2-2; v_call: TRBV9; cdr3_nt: TGTGCCAGCAGCGTACATACAGGGGAAGGGACCGGGGAGCTGTTTTTT; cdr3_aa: CASSVHTGEGTGELFF
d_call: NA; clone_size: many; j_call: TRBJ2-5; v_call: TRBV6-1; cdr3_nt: TGTGCCAGCAGAAGAAAGCAGGGAGACGGGCTTTGGGAGACCCAGTACTTC; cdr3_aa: CASRRKQGDGLWETQYF
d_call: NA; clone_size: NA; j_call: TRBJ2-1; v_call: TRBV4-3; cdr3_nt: TGCGCCAGCAGCCAAGATCTACACGTCGATGAGCAGTTCTTC; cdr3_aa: CASSQDLHVDEQFF
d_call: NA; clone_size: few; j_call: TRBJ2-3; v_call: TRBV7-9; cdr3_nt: TGTGCCAGCAGCTTAGAAGGGTATCCCACAGATACGCAGTATTTT; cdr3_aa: CASSLEGYPTDTQYF
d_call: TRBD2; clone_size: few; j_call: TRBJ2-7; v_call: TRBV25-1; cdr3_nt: TGTGCCAGCAGGAATGGACTAGGCAATTGTTACGAGCAGTACTTC; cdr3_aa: CASRNGLGNCYEQYF
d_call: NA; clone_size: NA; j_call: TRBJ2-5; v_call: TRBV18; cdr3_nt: TGTGCCAGCTCACCTGGTAGACACCTCACCCAAGAGACCCAGTACTTC; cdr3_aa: CASSPGRHLTQETQYF
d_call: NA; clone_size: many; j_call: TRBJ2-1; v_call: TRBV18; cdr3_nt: TGTGCCAGCTCACCACTTGAAGGGATCGGGATTCACGAGCAGTTCTTC; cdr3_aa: CASSPLEGIGIHEQFF
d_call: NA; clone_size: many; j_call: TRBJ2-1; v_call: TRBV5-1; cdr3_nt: TGCGCCAGCAGCTTGGTCGGAATACACTCCTACAATGAGCAGTTCTTC; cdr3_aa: CASSLVGIHSYNEQFF
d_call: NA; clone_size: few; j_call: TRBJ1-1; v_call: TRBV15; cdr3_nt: TGTGCCACCAGCGGTACAGGGTACACTGAAGCTTTCTTT; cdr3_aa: CATSGTGYTEAFF
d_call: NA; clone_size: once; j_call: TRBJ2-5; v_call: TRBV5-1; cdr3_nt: TGCGCCAGCAGCTTGGTCGGGCAGGGAGCAGCAGTTCAGTACTTC; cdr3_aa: CASSLVGQGAAVQYF
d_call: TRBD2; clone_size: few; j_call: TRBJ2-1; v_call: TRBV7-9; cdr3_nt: TGTGCCAGCAGCTCCCTAGCGGGAGGGCACGATGAGCAGTTCTTC; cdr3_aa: CASSSLAGGHDEQFF
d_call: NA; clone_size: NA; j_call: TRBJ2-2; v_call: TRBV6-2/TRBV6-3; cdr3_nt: TGTGCCAGCAGTTACCAACTAGCAAACACCGGGGAGCTGTTTTTT; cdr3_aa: CASSYQLANTGELFF
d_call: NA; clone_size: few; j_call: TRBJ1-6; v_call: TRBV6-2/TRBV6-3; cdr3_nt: TGTGCCAGCAGCGCCCTTACAGATTCACCCCTCCACTTT; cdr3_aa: CASSALTDSPLHF
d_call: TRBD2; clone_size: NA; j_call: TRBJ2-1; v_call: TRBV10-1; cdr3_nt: TGCGCCAGCAGTGAAGACTTAGCGGGTAGCGAGCAGTTCTTC; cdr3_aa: CASSEDLAGSEQFF
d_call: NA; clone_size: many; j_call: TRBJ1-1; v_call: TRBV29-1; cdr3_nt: TGCAGCGTTGAAGATGGTGGGTTCGGCACTGAAGCTTTCTTT; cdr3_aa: CSVEDGGFGTEAFF
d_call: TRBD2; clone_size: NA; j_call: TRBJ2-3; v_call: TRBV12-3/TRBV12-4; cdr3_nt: TGTGCCAGCAGCACGACTAGCGGGAGAATGGATACGCAGTATTTT; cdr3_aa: CASSTTSGRMDTQYF
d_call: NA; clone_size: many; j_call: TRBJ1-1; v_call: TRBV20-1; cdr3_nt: TGCAGTGCTAGTAAGCTTGGGCAGGGTTCAACTGAAGCTTTCTTT; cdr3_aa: CSASKLGQGSTEAFF
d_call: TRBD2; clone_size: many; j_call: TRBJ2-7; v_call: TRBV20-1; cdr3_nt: TGCAGTGCTAGAGATACGCTAGCGGGGGTCTCCTACGAGCAGTACTTC; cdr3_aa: CSARDTLAGVSYEQYF
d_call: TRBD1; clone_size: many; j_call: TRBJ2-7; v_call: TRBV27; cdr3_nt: TGTGCCAGCAGTCCACCGGGACAGTACACCTACGAGCAGTACTTC; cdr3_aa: CASSPPGQYTYEQYF
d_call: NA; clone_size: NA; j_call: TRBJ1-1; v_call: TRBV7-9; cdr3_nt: TGTGCCAGCAGCTTAGCGGGGGAGAACACTGAAGCTCTCTTT; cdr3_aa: CASSLAGENTEALF
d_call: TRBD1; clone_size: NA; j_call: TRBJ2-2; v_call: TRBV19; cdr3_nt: TGTGCCAGTAGTACCGACAGGGGCCCCGGGGAGCTGTTTTTT; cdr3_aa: CASSTDRGPGELFF
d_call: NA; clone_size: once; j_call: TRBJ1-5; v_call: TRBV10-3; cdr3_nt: TGTGCCATCAGTGACCCGTGGACAACCGATCAGCCCCAGCATTTT; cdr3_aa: CAISDPWTTDQPQHF
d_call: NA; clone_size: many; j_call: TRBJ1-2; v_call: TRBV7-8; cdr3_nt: TGTGCCAGCAGCTCCCGGACAATAACTAACTATGGCTACACCTTC; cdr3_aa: CASSSRTITNYGYTF
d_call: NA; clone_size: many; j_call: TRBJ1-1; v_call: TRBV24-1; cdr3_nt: TGTGCCACCAGTGATGGAGGTACGGCTGAAGCTTTCTTT; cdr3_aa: CATSDGGTAEAFF
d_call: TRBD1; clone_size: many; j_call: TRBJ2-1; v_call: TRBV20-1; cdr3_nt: TGCAGTGCTAGAGATAGGGGACAGTACAATGAGCAGTTCTTC; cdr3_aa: CSARDRGQYNEQFF
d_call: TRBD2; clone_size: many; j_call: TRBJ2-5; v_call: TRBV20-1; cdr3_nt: TGCAGTGCTTCCGGGACTAGCGGAGAGACCCAGTACTTC; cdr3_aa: CSASGTSGETQYF
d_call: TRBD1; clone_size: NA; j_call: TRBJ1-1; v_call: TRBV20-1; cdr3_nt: TGCAGTGCTAGAGAAGACAGGGAGGTTACTGAAGCTTTCTTT; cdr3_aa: CSAREDREVTEAFF
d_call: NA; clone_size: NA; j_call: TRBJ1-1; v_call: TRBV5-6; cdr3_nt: TGTGCCAGCACCTACCAGGGTCTCACTGAAGCTTTCTTT; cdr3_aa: CASTYQGLTEAFF
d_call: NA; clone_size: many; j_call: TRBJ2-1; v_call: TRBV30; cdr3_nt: TGTGCCTGGAGTTACAGGGCGGATGAGCAGTTCTTC; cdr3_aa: CAWSYRADEQFF
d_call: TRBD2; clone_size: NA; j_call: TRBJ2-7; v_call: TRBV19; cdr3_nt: TGTGCCAGTAGATACTCTAGCGGGTTAAACTACGAGCAGTACTTC; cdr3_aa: CASRYSSGLNYEQYF
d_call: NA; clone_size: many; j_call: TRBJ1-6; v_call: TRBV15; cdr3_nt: TGTGCCACCAGCAGAGGGGAAGGGAGGGATTCACCCCTCCACTTT; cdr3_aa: CATSRGEGRDSPLHF
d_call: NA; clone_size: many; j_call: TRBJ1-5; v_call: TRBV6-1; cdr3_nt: TGTGCCAGCAGAGACCTCGGGGGGAGCAATCAGCCCCAGCATTTT; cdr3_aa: CASRDLGGSNQPQHF
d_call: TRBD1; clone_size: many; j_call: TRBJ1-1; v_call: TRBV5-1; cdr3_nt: TGCGCCAGCAGCTTGGTACAGGGGAGCACTGAAGCTTTCTTT; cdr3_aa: CASSLVQGSTEAFF
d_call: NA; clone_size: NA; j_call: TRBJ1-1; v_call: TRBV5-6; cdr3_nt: TGTGCCAGCAGCCCTATTTTTAGGGAGCGCACTGAAGCTTTCTTT; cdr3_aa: CASSPIFRERTEAFF
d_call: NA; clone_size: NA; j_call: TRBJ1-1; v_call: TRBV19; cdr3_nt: TGTGCCAGTAGCCGACTAATTAATCCGGGCACTGAAGCTTTCTTT; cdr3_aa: CASSRLINPGTEAFF
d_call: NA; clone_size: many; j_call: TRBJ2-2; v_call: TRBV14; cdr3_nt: TGTGCCAGCAGCCAGCGTTATGGGGGCGCCGGGGAGCTGTTTTTT; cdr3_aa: CASSQRYGGAGELFF
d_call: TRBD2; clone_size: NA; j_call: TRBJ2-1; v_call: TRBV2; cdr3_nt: TGTGCCAGCACGGTTCTAGCGGGCTCCTACAATGAGCAGTTCTTC; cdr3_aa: CASTVLAGSYNEQFF
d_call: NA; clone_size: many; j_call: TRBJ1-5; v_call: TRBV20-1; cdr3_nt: TGCAGTGCTACCGCTGGGGGGGGGGATGATCAGCCCCAGCATTTT; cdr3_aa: CSATAGGGDDQPQHF
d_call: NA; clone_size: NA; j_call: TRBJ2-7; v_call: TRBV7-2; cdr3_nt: TGCGCCAGCAGCCAAGGCTGGGACACCAACTACGAGCAGTACTTC; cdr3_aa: CASSQGWDTNYEQYF
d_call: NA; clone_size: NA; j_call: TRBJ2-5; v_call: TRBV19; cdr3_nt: TGTGCCAGTAGCATCAGGGGGACCCAGTACTTC; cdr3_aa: CASSIRGTQYF
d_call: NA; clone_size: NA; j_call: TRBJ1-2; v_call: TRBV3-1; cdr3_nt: TGTGCCAGCAGCACAAGGAACTATGGCTACACCTTC; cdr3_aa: CASSTRNYGYTF
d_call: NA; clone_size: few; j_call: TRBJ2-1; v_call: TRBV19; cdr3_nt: TGTGCCAGTAGTATAGAAGGGGCCGGATACAATGAGCAGTTCTTC; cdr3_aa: CASSIEGAGYNEQFF
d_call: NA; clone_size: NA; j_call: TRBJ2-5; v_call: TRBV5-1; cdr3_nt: TGCGCCAGCAGCTTGGCCGCTGGAGAAGGGTTGGAGACCCAGTACTTC; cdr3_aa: CASSLAAGEGLETQYF
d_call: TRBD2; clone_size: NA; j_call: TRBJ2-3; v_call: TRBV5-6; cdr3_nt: TGTGCCAGCAGTTTAGCGGGAGGGCCCTTTAGCACAGATACGCAGTATTTT; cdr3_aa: CASSLAGGPFSTDTQYF
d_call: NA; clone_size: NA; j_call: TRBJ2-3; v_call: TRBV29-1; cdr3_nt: TGCAGCGTTGTGTTCGCCCCTACGCAGTATTTT; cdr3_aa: CSVVFAPTQYF
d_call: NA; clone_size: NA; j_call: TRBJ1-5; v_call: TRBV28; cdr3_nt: TGTGCCAGCAGTTCCCCCCCCGGACAGCATAATCAGCCCCAGCATTTT; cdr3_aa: CASSSPPGQHNQPQHF